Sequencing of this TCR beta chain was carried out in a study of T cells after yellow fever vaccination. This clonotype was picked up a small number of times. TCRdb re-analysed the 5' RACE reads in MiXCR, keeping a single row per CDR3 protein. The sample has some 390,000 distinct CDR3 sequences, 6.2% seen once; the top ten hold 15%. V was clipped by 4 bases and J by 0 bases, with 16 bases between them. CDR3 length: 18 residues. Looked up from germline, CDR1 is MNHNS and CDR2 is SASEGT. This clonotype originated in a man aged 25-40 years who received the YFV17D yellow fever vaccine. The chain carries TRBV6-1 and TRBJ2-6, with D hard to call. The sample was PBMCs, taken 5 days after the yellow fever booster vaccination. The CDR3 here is CASSGFTFPSSGANVLTF. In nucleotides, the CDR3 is TGTGCCAGCAGTGGTTTTACATTCCCTAGCTCTGGGGCCAACGTCCTGACTTTC.